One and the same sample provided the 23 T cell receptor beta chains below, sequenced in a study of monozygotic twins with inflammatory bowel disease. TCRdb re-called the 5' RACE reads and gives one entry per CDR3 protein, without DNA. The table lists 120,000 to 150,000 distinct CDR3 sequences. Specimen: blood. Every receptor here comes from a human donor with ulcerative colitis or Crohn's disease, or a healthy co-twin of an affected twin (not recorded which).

CDR3 in amino acids: CSAMGGAYSNQPQHF. This rearrangement joins TRBV20-1 to TRBJ1-5; TCRdb returns TRBD1, unconfirmable since there is no DNA. The CDR3 loop spans 15 amino acids. Germline CDR1 reads DFQATT; CDR2 reads SNEGSKA (reference sequence).

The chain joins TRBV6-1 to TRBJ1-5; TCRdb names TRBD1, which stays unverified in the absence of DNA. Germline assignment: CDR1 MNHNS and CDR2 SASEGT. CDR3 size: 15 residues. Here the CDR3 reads CASSFRTGQNQPQHF.

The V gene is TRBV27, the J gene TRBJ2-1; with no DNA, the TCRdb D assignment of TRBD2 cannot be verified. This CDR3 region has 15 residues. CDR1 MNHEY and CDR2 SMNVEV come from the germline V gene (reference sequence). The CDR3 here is CASSPKRGEYNEQFF.

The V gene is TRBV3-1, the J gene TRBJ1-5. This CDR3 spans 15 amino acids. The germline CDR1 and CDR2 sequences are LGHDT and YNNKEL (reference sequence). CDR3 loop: CASSQGPSGNQPQHF. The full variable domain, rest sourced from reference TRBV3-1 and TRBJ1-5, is DTAVSQTPKYLVTQMGNDKSIKCEQNLGHDTMYWYKQDSKKFLKIMFSYNNKELIINETVPNRFSPKSPDKAHLNLHINSLELGDSAVYFCASSQGPSGNQPQHFGDGTRLSIL.

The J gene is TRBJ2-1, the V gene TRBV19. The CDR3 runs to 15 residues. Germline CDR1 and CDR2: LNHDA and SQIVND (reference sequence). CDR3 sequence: CASSIVAGSYNEQFF.

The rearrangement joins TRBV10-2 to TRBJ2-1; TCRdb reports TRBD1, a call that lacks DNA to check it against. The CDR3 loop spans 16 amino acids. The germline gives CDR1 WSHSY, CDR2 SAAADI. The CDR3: CASSGRDRGLGNEQFF.

The CDR3 protein is CASSLGPREETQYF. The rearrangement joins TRBV5-6 to TRBJ2-5; with no DNA, the TCRdb D assignment of TRBD1 cannot be verified. CDR1 is SGHDT, CDR2 YYEEEE, per germline. The CDR3 loop spans 14 amino acids.

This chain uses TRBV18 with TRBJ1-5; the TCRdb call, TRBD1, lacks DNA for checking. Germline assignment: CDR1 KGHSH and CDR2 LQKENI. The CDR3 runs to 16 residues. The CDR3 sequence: CASSHGGQGSNQPQHF.

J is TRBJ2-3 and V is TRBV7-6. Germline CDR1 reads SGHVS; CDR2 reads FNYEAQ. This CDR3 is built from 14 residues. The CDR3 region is CASSLQLSTDTQYF.

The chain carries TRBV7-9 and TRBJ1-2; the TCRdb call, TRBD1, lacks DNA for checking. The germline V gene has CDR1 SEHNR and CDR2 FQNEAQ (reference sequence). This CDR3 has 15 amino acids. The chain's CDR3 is CASSAPGQGSYGYTF.

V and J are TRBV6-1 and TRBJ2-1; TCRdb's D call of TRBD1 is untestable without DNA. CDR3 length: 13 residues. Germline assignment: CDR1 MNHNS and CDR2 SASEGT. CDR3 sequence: CASSKGWANEQFF.

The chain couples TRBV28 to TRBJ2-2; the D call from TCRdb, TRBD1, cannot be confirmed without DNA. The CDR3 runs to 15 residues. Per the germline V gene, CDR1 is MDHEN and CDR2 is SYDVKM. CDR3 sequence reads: CASSLYRGGTGELFF.

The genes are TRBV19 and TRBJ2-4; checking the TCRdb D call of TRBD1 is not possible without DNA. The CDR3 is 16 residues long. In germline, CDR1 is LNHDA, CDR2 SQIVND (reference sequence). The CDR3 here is CASSIEGGGGKNIQYF. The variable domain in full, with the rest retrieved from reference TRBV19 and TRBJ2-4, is DGGITQSPKYLFRKEGQNVTLSCEQNLNHDAMYWYRQDPGQGLRLIYYSQIVNDFQKGDIAEGYSVSREKKESFPLTVTSAQKNPTAFYLCASSIEGGGGKNIQYFGAGTRLSVL.

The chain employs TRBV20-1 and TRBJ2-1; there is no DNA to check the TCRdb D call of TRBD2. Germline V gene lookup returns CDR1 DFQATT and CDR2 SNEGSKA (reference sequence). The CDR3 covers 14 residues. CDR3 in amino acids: CSARVAGGLSEQFF.

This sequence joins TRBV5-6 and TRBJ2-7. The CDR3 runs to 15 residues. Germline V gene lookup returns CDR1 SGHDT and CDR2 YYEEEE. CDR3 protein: CASTGLRRSSYEQYF.

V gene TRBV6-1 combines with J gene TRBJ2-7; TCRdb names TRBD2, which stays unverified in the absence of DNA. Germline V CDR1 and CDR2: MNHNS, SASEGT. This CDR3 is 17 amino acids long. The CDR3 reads CASRTALLAGSAYEQYF.

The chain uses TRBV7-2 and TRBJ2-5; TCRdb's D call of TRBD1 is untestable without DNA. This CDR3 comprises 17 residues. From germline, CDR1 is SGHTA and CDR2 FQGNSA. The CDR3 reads CASSSAGGSTWGETQYF.

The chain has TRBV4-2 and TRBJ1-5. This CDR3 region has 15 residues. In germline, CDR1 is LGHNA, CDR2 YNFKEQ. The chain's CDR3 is CASSPRTQRNQPQHF.

CDR3 region: CASSLGPAISGANVLTF. The chain uses TRBV5-1 and TRBJ2-6; there is no DNA to check the TCRdb D call of TRBD2. The CDR3 is 17 residues long. Germline CDR1 and CDR2: SGHRS and YFSETQ.

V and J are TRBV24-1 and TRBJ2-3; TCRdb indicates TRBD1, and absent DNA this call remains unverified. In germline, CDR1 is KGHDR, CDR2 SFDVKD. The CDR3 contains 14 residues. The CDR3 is CATQHGGFTDTQYF.

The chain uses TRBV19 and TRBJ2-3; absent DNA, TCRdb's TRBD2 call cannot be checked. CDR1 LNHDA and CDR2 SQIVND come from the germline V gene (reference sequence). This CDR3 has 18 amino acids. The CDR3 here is CASSKKKRTSGGADTQYF.

CDR3 loop: CSVGGPGQGPFTEAFF. This rearrangement joins TRBV29-1 to TRBJ1-1; TCRdb reports TRBD1, a call that lacks DNA to check it against. The CDR3 length is 16 residues. Germline-derived CDR1 and CDR2 are SQVTM and ANQGSEA.

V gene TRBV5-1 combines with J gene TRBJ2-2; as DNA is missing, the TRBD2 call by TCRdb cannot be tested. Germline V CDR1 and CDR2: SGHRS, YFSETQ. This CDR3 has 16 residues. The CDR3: CASSLKLAATTGELFF.